The sample holds one count of the clone carrying this T cell receptor beta chain. cDNA came from 0.5 to 1 ug RNA primed by random hexamers. TCRdb redid the calling of the immunoSEQ multiplex PCR reads with MiXCR, one entry per CDR3 protein. Seen here are some 130,000 distinct CDR3 sequences, approximately 95% observed once, and the top ten hold approximately 0.17%. This sample was taken from a study of CD8 T cells in Susac syndrome. Patients with Susac syndrome met the recently defined diagnostic criteria for definite or probable disease. Between the trimmed V and J ends, which lost 1 base and 4 bases, there was a span of 16 bases. The CDR3 spans 16 residues. Per the germline V gene, CDR1 is SGHVS and CDR2 is FNYEAQ.

The clonotype was recovered from a human donor with Susac syndrome. The material sequenced was CD8+ T cells from PBMCs. The rearrangement uses TRBV7-6 and TRBJ2-5; D is possibly TRBD2 (5 bases). The CDR3: CASSLEGGLRGETQYF. In nucleotides, the CDR3 is TGTGCCAGCAGCTTAGAGGGCGGACTTAGAGGAGAGACCCAGTACTTC.